What follows are 19 T cell receptor beta chains derived from one specimen sequenced in a study of post-analysis software for immune sequencing data. Broader study findings: About five TRBV segments occurring more often in patients than controls included TRBV5-6, TRBV5-1 and TRBV20-1.

Carried by the TCR beta cDNA libraries were unique molecular identifiers. TCRdb ran MiXCR on the PCR reads and lists one entry per CDR3 protein. This sample has roughly 670,000 distinct CDR3 sequences, with approximately 60% found just once. These TCRs' antigens remain unknown. Sequencing used blood. The receptors come from a girl aged 2 to 9 with multiple sclerosis.

This chain uses TRBV29-1 with TRBJ2-5, with D possibly being TRBD2 (5 bases). V shed 4 bases and J shed 5 bases, with 20 bases lying between them. Germline lookup yields CDR1 SQVTM and CDR2 ANQGSEA. The length of the CDR3 is 15 residues. The DNA of the CDR3 is TGCAGCGTTGTTGGAGGATCGGTGCCTGCCGAGACCCAGTACTTC. It yields the protein CSVVGGSVPAETQYF.

The CDR3 reads CASSPRLAGGPREETQYF. As DNA, the CDR3 is TGTGCCAGCAGCCCAAGACTAGCGGGAGGGCCTAGGGAAGAGACCCAGTACTTC. The gene calls are TRBV7-2 and TRBJ2-5; TRBD2 matches at 14 bases. The CDR3 runs to 18 residues. Trimming removed 5 bases from V and 3 bases from J; junction bases left unmatched: 11. Germline V gives CDR1 SGHTA, CDR2 FQGNSA.

This clonotype appeared a few times. A much more abundant neighbour one base away suggests this may be a read error. V and J are TRBV29-1 and TRBJ2-7; 7 nucleotides match TRBD1. The J call could be wrong; TRBJ2-5 is a better fit for the DNA end. CDR3 length: 14 amino acids. The V gene's germline CDR1 is SQVTM and CDR2 ANQGSEA. CDR3 bases: TGCAGCGTTGACAGCCAGGGGGTCGTCGGGACCCAGTACTTC. It codes for CSVDSQGVVGTQYF.

The chain has TRBV13 and TRBJ2-1, with D possibly TRBD2 on 6 matching bases. Trimming took off 1 base at V and 2 bases at J, with 15 bases between the two ends. Germline-derived CDR1 and CDR2 are PRHDT and FYEKMQ (reference sequence). This CDR3 is built from 17 residues. The CDR3 sequence is CASSLEGGKVAYNEQFF. The CDR3 DNA reads as TGTGCCAGCAGCTTAGAGGGCGGGAAGGTAGCCTACAATGAGCAGTTCTTC.

Only a few counts were recorded for this clonotype. V is TRBV9 and J is TRBJ2-5; D is possibly TRBD2 (5 bases). The DNA end favors TRBJ2-7, so the J call may be wrong. The CDR3 is 13 amino acids. Germline V gene data show CDR1 as SGDLS and CDR2 as YYNGEE. As DNA, the CDR3 is TGTGCCAGCAGCGCGGGCTCGGGGTACGAGCAGTACTTC. Translated, it gives CASSAGSGYEQYF.

The chain employs TRBV7-2 and TRBJ2-1; the D gene is possibly TRBD2 (5 bases). The CDR3 has 15 amino acids. Looked up from germline, CDR1 is SGHTA and CDR2 is FQGNSA. Trimming took off 8 bases at V and 4 bases at J, with 18 bases between the two ends. The CDR3 reads CASGSRTSSYNEQFF. The CDR3 bases are TGTGCCAGCGGGAGTAGGACGTCATCTTACAATGAGCAGTTCTTC.

This clonotype was found a few times. The rearrangement joins TRBV27 to TRBJ2-6, with a possible D match to TRBD1 (6 bases). This CDR3 spans 19 amino acids. Germline V gene lookup returns CDR1 MNHEY and CDR2 SMNVEV (reference sequence). V lost 4 bases and J 2 bases, leaving 21 bases between the germline ends. The chain's CDR3 is CASSYPYRDEFTGANVLTF. Here the CDR3 DNA reads TGTGCCAGCAGTTACCCCTACAGGGACGAGTTCACTGGGGCCAACGTCCTGACTTTC.

The chain is built from TRBV5-1 and TRBJ2-5, with D possibly matching TRBD2 (5 bases). V shed 3 bases and J shed 2 bases, with 17 bases lying between them. The V gene's germline CDR1 is SGHRS and CDR2 YFSETQ. The CDR3 is 16 residues long. CDR3: CASSYYGDVGQETQYF. The CDR3 DNA reads TGCGCCAGCAGCTATTACGGGGATGTAGGACAAGAGACCCAGTACTTC.

V is TRBV12-5 and J is TRBJ1-5; D perhaps matches TRBD1 (5 bases). V lost 6 bases to trimming and J lost 2 bases, with 11 bases between them. The V gene's germline CDR1 is LGHNT and CDR2 FRNRAP. There are 14 residues in the CDR3. CDR3 in DNA: TGTGCTAGTGGCCCCCTGGGGCGCAATCAGCCCCAGCATTTT. Translating it yields CASGPLGRNQPQHF.

The V and J genes are TRBV2 and TRBJ2-1, with 8 bases identical to TRBD1. The CDR3 has 16 residues. From germline, CDR1 is SNHLY and CDR2 FYNNEI. J gave up 6 bases and V 2 bases, and 9 bases lay outside the gene matches. CDR3 region: CASSEWTGLTFNEQFF. DNA for the CDR3: TGTGCCAGCAGTGAATGGACAGGGTTAACCTTCAATGAGCAGTTCTTC.

J is TRBJ1-2 and V is TRBV5-5, with D unclear. Germline loops: CDR1 SGHKS, CDR2 YYEKEE (reference sequence). The V gene lost 0 bases and the J gene lost 4 bases, with 7 bases spanning the gap. The CDR3 is 13 amino acids. The CDR3 coding sequence is TGTGCCAGCAGCTTGGAGTCGGGCTATGGCTACACCTTC. The encoded protein is CASSLESGYGYTF.

The V call is TRBV12-3 or TRBV12-4, the J call TRBJ2-1; maybe TRBD2 (5 bases). The V gene lost 5 bases and the J gene lost 6 bases, with 14 bases spanning the gap. This CDR3 spans 14 amino acids. CDR3 nucleotide sequence: TGTGCCAGCAGTAGGGCGGGCCAGCCCAATGAGCAGTTCTTC. This codes for CASSRAGQPNEQFF.

The rearrangement links TRBV4-2 to TRBJ2-1; D unclear. CDR3 length equals 15 residues. V gave up 1 base and J gave up 4 bases, with 11 bases separating them. From germline, CDR1 is LGHNA and CDR2 YNFKEQ. CDR3 region: CASSQASLGYNEQFF. CDR3 DNA: TGTGCCAGCAGCCAAGCGTCCTTGGGGTACAATGAGCAGTTCTTC.

Here the CDR3 reads CAISEKPRGGETQYF. CDR3 DNA: TGTGCCATCAGTGAGAAGCCCAGAGGTGGGGAGACCCAGTACTTC. The gene calls are TRBV10-3 and TRBJ2-5; D not certain. This CDR3 has 15 amino acids. V lost 2 bases and J lost 5, with 15 bases in between. Germline CDR1 reads ENHRY; CDR2 reads SYGVKD.

The V and J genes are TRBV6-2 or TRBV6-3 and TRBJ2-1; D is uncertain. The CDR3 contains 17 residues. From germline, CDR1 is MNHEY and CDR2 SVGEGT. Trimming removed 2 bases at V and 4 bases at J, with 18 bases between. The CDR3 nucleotides are TGTGCCAGCAGTTACCGTAGTTCCAAAACCCTGTACAATGAGCAGTTCTTC. This encodes CASSYRSSKTLYNEQFF.

The gene calls are TRBV20-1 and TRBJ2-3, with 8 bases identical to TRBD1. Per germline, CDR1 DFQATT and CDR2 SNEGSKA (reference sequence). The junction had 7 bases not matched to a gene; V was cut back by 6 bases and J by 5 bases. CDR3 length: 13 residues. The DNA of the CDR3 is TGCAGTGCCATAACAGGGGGAATAGATACGCAGTATTTT. The encoded protein is CSAITGGIDTQYF.

There are a few counts of this clonotype. CDR3 DNA: TGTGCCAGCAGTGGTTACAGGGGTAGGGATGAGCAGTTCTTC. Protein sequence: CASSGYRGRDEQFF. V gene TRBV12-3 or TRBV12-4 combines with J gene TRBJ2-1; 7 positions match TRBD1. With V trimmed by 5 bases and J by 8 bases, 9 bases remained unmatched. The CDR3 has 14 amino acids.

This chain links TRBV5-1 with TRBJ2-1; 8 bases are shared with TRBD1. Germline V gene data show CDR1 as SGHRS and CDR2 as YFSETQ. This CDR3 has 16 amino acids. The J segment lost 8 bases and the V segment lost 0 bases, leaving 10 bases of the junction unmatched. CDR3 coding DNA: TGCGCCAGCAGCTTGGCCCGCGGACAGGGCACCGATGAGCAGTTCTTC. Protein sequence: CASSLARGQGTDEQFF.

This clonotype has just a few counts. The J gene is TRBJ1-1, the V gene TRBV20-1; D is undetermined. The CDR3 totals 12 residues. The ends were cut back, 5 bases at V and 2 bases at J, with 9 bases in the middle. Germline assignment: CDR1 DFQATT and CDR2 SNEGSKA (reference sequence). CDR3 protein: CSARVGNTEAFF. DNA of the CDR3: TGCAGTGCTCGGGTCGGCAACACTGAAGCTTTCTTT.